These 28 T cell receptor beta chains came from one sample sequenced in a study of blood T cell repertoires in COVID-19 (dated by TCRdb to about 2020). The library came from the immunoSEQ multiplex PCR assay. TCRdb obtained this table from immuneACCESS and retained in-frame rearrangements with V and J assigned. These tables miss some clones; where compared with another copy, unresolved V genes account for less than half of the shortfall, and the remainder is unexplained. This sample lists just over 650,000 clones; over 80% were detected once. The ten largest clones capture roughly 0.25% of the sample. Sequencing was carried out using peripheral blood. Receptors were obtained from a woman in her late teens or twenties with acute or convalescent COVID-19.

The chain carries TRBV19 and TRBJ2-7; 7 bases are shared with TRBD1. There are 13 residues in the CDR3. The germline CDR1 and CDR2 sequences are LNHDA and SQIVND (reference sequence). With V trimmed by 3 bases and J by 5 bases, 4 bases remained unmatched. The CDR3: CASSIGDRNEQYF. The CDR3 DNA follows: TGTGCCAGTAGTATTGGGGACAGAAACGAGCAGTACTTC. Full variable domain (missing parts from reference TRBV19 and TRBJ2-7): DGGITQSPKYLFRKEGQNVTLSCEQNLNHDAMYWYRQDPGQGLRLIYYSQIVNDFQKGDIAEGYSVSREKKESFPLTVTSAQKNPTAFYLCASSIGDRNEQYFGPGTRLTVT.

V and J are TRBV9 and TRBJ1-1; possible D gene TRBD1, 6 bases. CDR1 SGDLS and CDR2 YYNGEE come from the germline V gene. The CDR3 covers 14 residues. V was trimmed by 0 bases and J by 10 bases, leaving 16 bases between them. CDR3 DNA: TGTGCCAGCAGCGTAGATATACTAGGGGGGGCAGCTTTCTTT. This encodes CASSVDILGGAAFF.

This chain connects TRBV7-2 to TRBJ2-6, with D perhaps matching TRBD1 (5 bases). CDR3 length: 15 amino acids. CDR1 SGHTA and CDR2 FQGNSA come from the germline V gene. V was trimmed by 2 bases and J by 2 bases, leaving 7 bases between them. CDR3 loop: CASSLWGAGANVLTF. For the CDR3, the DNA is TGTGCCAGCAGCTTATGGGGCGCTGGGGCCAACGTCCTGACTTTC.

This sequence joins TRBV19 and TRBJ2-2, with D possibly TRBD1 on 5 matching bases. The CDR3 extends over 12 amino acids. Germline CDR1 and CDR2: LNHDA and SQIVND (reference sequence). V was pared by 6 bases and J by 6 bases, with 8 bases between. The CDR3 nucleotides read TGTGCCAGTAGAGGGGTGCCCGGGGAGCTGTTTTTT. This sequence encodes CASRGVPGELFF.

The rearrangement links TRBV5-1 to TRBJ2-7; 12 bases line up with TRBD1. The CDR3 loop spans 13 amino acids. Germline loops: CDR1 SGHRS, CDR2 YFSETQ. V lost 6 bases to trimming and J lost 5 bases; unmatched junction nucleotides: 3. The CDR3 is CASKGQGAHEQYF. DNA of the CDR3: TGCGCCAGCAAGGGACAGGGGGCCCACGAGCAGTACTTC.

This chain joins TRBV4-1 and TRBJ2-5, with TRBD1 identical over 8 bases. From germline, CDR1 is MGHRA and CDR2 YSYEKL. This CDR3 has 15 amino acids. V gave up 4 bases and J gave up 5 bases; unmatched junction bases: 9. The CDR3: CASSPRTGPGETQYF. The CDR3 coding sequence is TGCGCCAGCAGCCCCCGGACAGGGCCGGGGGAGACCCAGTACTTC.

The chain is built from TRBV28 and TRBJ2-3; 13 nucleotides line up with TRBD2. The CDR3 consists of 16 residues. V lost 2 bases and J lost 5; bases outside the gene matches: 4. The germline V gene encodes CDR1 MDHEN and CDR2 SYDVKM. The CDR3 loop reads CASSLRGLAGKDTQYF. The CDR3 DNA follows: TGTGCCAGCAGTTTAAGGGGACTAGCGGGGAAAGATACGCAGTATTTT. Together with reference TRBV28 and TRBJ2-3, the CDR3 gives the full variable domain: DVKVTQSSRYLVKRTGEKVFLECVQDMDHENMFWYRQDPGLGLRLIYFSYDVKMKEKGDIPEGYSVSREKKERFSLILESASTNQTSMYLCASSLRGLAGKDTQYFGPGTRLTVL.

This clone was picked up one time. The rearrangement uses TRBV29-1 and TRBJ2-5; 8 positions match TRBD1. This CDR3 is 14 amino acids long. The V and J ends lost 6 bases and 2 bases, in that order; junction bases with no gene match: 8. The germline gives CDR1 SQVTM, CDR2 ANQGSEA. CDR3 in DNA: TGCAGCGTCGACCGGGACAGGCTACAAGAGACCCAGTACTTC. Its protein is CSVDRDRLQETQYF.

The chain carries TRBV9 and TRBJ1-1; TRBD1 aligns across 7 bases. With 3 bases clipped from V and 4 bases from J, the junction kept 6 bases outside the gene matches. This CDR3 is built from 14 residues. CDR1 is SGDLS, CDR2 YYNGEE, per germline. The CDR3 coding sequence is TGTGCCAGCAGCGACTCAGGGGGGATCACTGAAGCTTTCTTT. Amino acid sequence: CASSDSGGITEAFF.

This chain joins TRBV7-2 and TRBJ1-5; maybe TRBD1 (6 bases). This CDR3 contains 16 residues. The V and J ends lost 5 bases and 3 bases respectively, with 17 bases between them. Germline CDR1 and CDR2: SGHTA and FQGNSA. CDR3 protein: CASSLTGQLINQPQHF. DNA for the CDR3: TGTGCCAGCAGCCTAACCGGACAGCTGATCAATCAGCCCCAGCATTTT.

The V and J genes are TRBV4-1 and TRBJ2-7, with a possible D match to TRBD1 (6 bases). The germline V and J ends were trimmed by 5 bases and 0 bases, with 11 bases remaining between them. This CDR3 is built from 14 residues. Germline V lookup: CDR1 MGHRA, CDR2 YSYEKL. This chain's CDR3 is CASSDDRSSYEQYF. Written as DNA, the CDR3 is TGCGCCAGCAGCGACGACAGGAGCTCCTACGAGCAGTACTTC.

The rearrangement uses TRBV11-3 and TRBJ2-1; 13 nucleotides align to TRBD2. CDR1 and CDR2 from the germline V gene are SGHNT and YENEEA. The CDR3 contains 15 residues. The trim removed 9 bases at V and 7 bases at J, leaving 9 bases unmatched. The CDR3 region has the DNA TGTGCCAGTGACCCCGGGACTAGCGGGGAGAATGAGCAGTTCTTC. Translating it yields CASDPGTSGENEQFF.

This chain's CDR3 is CASRFWSGGTDTQYF. The CDR3 bases are TGTGCCAGCAGGTTCTGGAGCGGAGGCACAGATACGCAGTATTTT. The gene calls are TRBV5-4 and TRBJ2-3; D may be TRBD2 (5 bases). The CDR3 length is 15 residues. V was trimmed by 5 bases and J by 1 base, leaving 14 bases between them. Per germline, CDR1 SGHNT and CDR2 YYREEE (reference sequence).

In nucleotides, the CDR3 is TGCGCCAGCAGTACAGCAGACAGGGGTTGGGCGAATGAGCAGTTCTTC. It translates to CASSTADRGWANEQFF. This rearrangement joins TRBV4-1 to TRBJ2-1, with TRBD1 identical over 8 bases. V shed 6 bases, J shed 7 bases, and the junction held 14 bases outside the gene matches. The V gene's germline CDR1 is MGHRA and CDR2 YSYEKL. CDR3 length equals 16 residues.

The chain recombines TRBV13 with TRBJ1-2; no clear D gene. Trimming removed 2 bases at V and 7 bases at J, with 11 bases between. CDR1 PRHDT and CDR2 FYEKMQ come from the germline V gene (reference sequence). The CDR3 loop spans 13 amino acids. CDR3 amino acids: CASSLQITGGYTF. CDR3 DNA sequence: TGTGCCAGCAGCTTACAGATAACGGGTGGCTACACCTTC.

V and J are TRBV25-1 and TRBJ1-1, with D possibly matching TRBD1 (5 bases). Germline CDR1 and CDR2: MGHDK and SYGVNS. This CDR3 region has 13 residues. V lost 6 bases and J 1 base, leaving 9 bases between the germline ends. The CDR3 loop is CASRKGQNTEAFF. The CDR3 DNA reads as TGTGCCAGCAGGAAAGGACAGAACACTGAAGCTTTCTTT.

The chain couples TRBV10-3 to TRBJ2-7, with D tentatively TRBD1 (6 bases). Looked up from germline, CDR1 is ENHRY and CDR2 is SYGVKD. The CDR3 is made up of 14 amino acids. V lost 5 bases and J lost 5, with 16 bases in between. The CDR3 DNA follows: TGTGCCATCAGTCTCGGGACAAGGGACGACGAGCAGTACTTC. This sequence encodes CAISLGTRDDEQYF.

V is TRBV11-2 and J is TRBJ1-2, with D perhaps matching TRBD1 (6 bases). The CDR3 is 13 residues long. Germline CDR1 is SGHAT and CDR2 is FQNNGV. V shed 3 bases and J shed 6 bases, with 11 bases lying between them. The DNA for the CDR3 is TGTGCCAGCAGCTTGACAGGCCTAGATGGCTACACCTTC. Amino acid sequence: CASSLTGLDGYTF.

This chain connects TRBV10-3 to TRBJ2-6; D unresolved. Germline V CDR1 and CDR2: ENHRY, SYGVKD. The ends were cut back, 2 bases at V and 3 bases at J, with 5 bases in the middle. The CDR3 has 14 residues. The DNA of the CDR3 is TGTGCCATCAGTGAGACAGATGGGGCCAACGTCCTGACTTTC. Its translation: CAISETDGANVLTF.

This chain links TRBV5-1 with TRBJ2-1, with D perhaps matching TRBD2 (6 bases). The CDR3 contains 12 residues. Germline V gene data show CDR1 as SGHRS and CDR2 as YFSETQ. V dropped 5 bases and J dropped 4 bases, with 7 bases sitting between them. The CDR3 loop reads CASRGGYNEQFF. DNA of the CDR3: TGCGCCAGCAGGGGAGGTTACAATGAGCAGTTCTTC.

The chain links TRBV5-1 to TRBJ2-3; 7 bases match TRBD1. The CDR3 runs 16 residues. Germline values: CDR1 SGHRS, CDR2 YFSETQ. V trimming: 6 bases; J trimming: 4 bases; junction bases outside the gene matches: 14. CDR3 sequence reads: CASNRDSAGRADTQYF. CDR3 in DNA: TGCGCCAGCAACAGGGACAGTGCAGGTAGAGCAGATACGCAGTATTTT.

V gene TRBV6-6 combines with J gene TRBJ2-7; tentatively, D is TRBD1 (6 bases). Trimming took 6 bases from V and 2 from J, leaving 14 bases between them. The CDR3 spans 14 residues. Germline-derived CDR1 and CDR2 are MNHNY and SVGAGI (reference sequence). The CDR3 sequence is CASSPRDKTYEQYF. The CDR3 region has the DNA TGTGCCAGCAGCCCCCGGGACAAGACCTACGAGCAGTACTTC.

The chain employs TRBV5-1 and TRBJ1-1; D uncertain. The CDR3 is 13 amino acids. V lost 0 bases, J lost 5 bases, and 8 bases lay in between. Looked up from germline, CDR1 is SGHRS and CDR2 is YFSETQ. This chain's CDR3 is CASSLVTGTEAFF. The CDR3 DNA reads TGCGCCAGCAGCTTGGTAACGGGGACTGAAGCTTTCTTT.

The CDR3 nucleotides are TGTGCCAGCAGCTTGCTGACCGGACTGACATCCTATGGCTACACCTTC. This sequence encodes CASSLLTGLTSYGYTF. V usage is TRBV5-4 and J usage is TRBJ1-2; no clear D. CDR1 SGHNT and CDR2 YYREEE come from the germline V gene (reference sequence). The CDR3 sequence is 16 residues long. The germline V and J ends were trimmed by 1 base and 4 bases, with 17 bases remaining between them.

The genes are TRBV24-1 and TRBJ2-7; D possibly corresponds to TRBD2 (5 bases). The CDR3 extends over 14 amino acids. V was shortened by 0 bases and J by 6 bases, with 11 bases between the two germline ends. Germline V gene sequence: CDR1 KGHDR, CDR2 SFDVKD. CDR3 DNA: TGTGCCACCAGTGATTTGAGAGGGAGTGGCGAGCAGTACTTC. Protein: CATSDLRGSGEQYF.

The chain employs TRBV14 and TRBJ1-6, with unresolved D. The CDR3 has 14 residues. V lost 1 base to trimming and J lost 7 bases, with 8 bases between them. Germline assignment: CDR1 SGHDN and CDR2 FVKESK. The CDR3 nucleotides are TGTGCCAGCAGCCAAGCCGTCAGGAATTCACCCCTCCACTTT. It is translated as CASSQAVRNSPLHF.

This rearrangement joins TRBV7-2 to TRBJ1-1; a weak D match, TRBD1 (6 bases). In germline, CDR1 is SGHTA, CDR2 FQGNSA. The ends were cut back, 5 bases at V and 1 base at J, with 8 bases in the middle. This CDR3 is 13 amino acids long. The CDR3 bases are TGTGCCAGCAGCGGGGGACAGAACACTGAAGCTTTCTTT. Its translation: CASSGGQNTEAFF.

This rearrangement joins TRBV5-6 to TRBJ1-1; D call uncertain. Germline lookup yields CDR1 SGHDT and CDR2 YYEEEE. The CDR3 is 15 amino acids. Deletions cut 0 bases from V and 1 base from J, with 10 bases between. The CDR3 DNA is TGTGCCAGCAGCTTGGTCGGCAGGTGGAACACTGAAGCTTTCTTT. Translation gives CASSLVGRWNTEAFF.